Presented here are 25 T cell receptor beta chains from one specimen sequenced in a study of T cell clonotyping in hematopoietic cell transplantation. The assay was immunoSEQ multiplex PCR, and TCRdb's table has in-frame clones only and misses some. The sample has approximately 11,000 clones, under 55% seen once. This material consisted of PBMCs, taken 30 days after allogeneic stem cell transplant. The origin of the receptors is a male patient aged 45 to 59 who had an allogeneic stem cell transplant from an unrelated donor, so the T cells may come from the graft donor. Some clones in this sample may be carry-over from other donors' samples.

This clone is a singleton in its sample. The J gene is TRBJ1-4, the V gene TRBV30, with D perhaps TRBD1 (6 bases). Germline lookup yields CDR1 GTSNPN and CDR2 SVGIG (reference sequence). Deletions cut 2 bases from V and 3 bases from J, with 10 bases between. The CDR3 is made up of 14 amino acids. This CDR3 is CAWSRGHPNEKLFF. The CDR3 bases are TGTGCCTGGAGTAGGGGACACCCTAATGAAAAACTGTTTTTT.

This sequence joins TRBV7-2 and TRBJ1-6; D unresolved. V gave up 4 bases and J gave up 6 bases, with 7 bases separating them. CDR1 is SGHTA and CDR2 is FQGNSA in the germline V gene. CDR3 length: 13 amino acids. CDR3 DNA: TGTGCCAGCAGCTGGAGACCTAATTCACCCCTCCACTTT. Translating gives CASSWRPNSPLHF. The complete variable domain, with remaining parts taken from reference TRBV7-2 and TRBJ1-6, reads GAGVSQSPSNKVTEKGKDVELRCDPISGHTALYWYRQSLGQGLEFLIYFQGNSAPDKSGLPSDRFSAERTGGSVSTLTIQRTQQEDSAVYLCASSWRPNSPLHFGNGTRLTVT.

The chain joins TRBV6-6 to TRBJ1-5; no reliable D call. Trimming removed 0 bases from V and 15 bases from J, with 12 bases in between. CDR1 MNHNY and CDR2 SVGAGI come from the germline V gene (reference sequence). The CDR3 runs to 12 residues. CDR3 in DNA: TGTGCCAGCAGTTACTCGAGTGAGGGAACGCATTTT. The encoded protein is CASSYSSEGTHF.

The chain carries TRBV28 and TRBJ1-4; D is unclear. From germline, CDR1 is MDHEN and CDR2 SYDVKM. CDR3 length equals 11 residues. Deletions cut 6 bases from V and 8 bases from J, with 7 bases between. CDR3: CASSGVEKLFF. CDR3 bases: TGTGCCAGCAGCGGGGTCGAAAAACTGTTTTTT.

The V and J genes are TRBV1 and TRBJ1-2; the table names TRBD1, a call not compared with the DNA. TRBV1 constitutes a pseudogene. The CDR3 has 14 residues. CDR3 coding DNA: TGCGCCAGCAGCCAAGGACACCACGACTATGGCTACACCTTC. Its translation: CASSQGHHDYGYTF.

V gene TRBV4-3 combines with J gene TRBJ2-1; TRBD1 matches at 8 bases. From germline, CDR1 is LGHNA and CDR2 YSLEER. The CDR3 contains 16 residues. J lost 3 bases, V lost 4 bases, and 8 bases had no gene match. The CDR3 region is CASSPGVQGDYNEQFF. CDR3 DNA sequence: TGCGCCAGCAGCCCTGGCGTACAGGGGGACTACAATGAGCAGTTCTTC.

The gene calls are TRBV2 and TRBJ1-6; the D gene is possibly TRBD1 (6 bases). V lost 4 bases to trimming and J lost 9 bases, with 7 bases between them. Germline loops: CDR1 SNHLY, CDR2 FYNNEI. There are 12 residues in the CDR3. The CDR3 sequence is CASSGTVSPLHF. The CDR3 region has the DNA TGTGCCAGCAGTGGGACAGTTTCACCCCTCCACTTT.

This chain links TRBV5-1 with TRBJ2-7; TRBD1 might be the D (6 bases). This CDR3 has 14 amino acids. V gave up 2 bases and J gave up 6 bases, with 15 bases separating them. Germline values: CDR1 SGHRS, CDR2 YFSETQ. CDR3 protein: CASSLSSGTPEQYF. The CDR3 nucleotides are TGCGCCAGCAGCTTAAGTTCCGGGACACCCGAGCAGTACTTC.

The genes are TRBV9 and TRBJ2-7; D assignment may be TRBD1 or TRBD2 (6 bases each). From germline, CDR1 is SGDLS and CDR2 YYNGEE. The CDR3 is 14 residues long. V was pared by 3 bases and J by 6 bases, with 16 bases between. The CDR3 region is CASSATGYGGEQYF. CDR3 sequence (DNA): TGTGCCAGCAGCGCCACAGGGTACGGGGGCGAGCAGTACTTC.

In DNA, the CDR3 is TGTGCCAGCAGCCTGGGGAGAGGACCTTACTACGAGCAGTACTTC. Translation: CASSLGRGPYYEQYF. The genes are TRBV27 and TRBJ2-7; tentative D call: TRBD2 (5 bases). The V end was cut by 6 bases, the J end by 3 bases, with 18 bases between. Germline V gene lookup returns CDR1 MNHEY and CDR2 SMNVEV (reference sequence). This CDR3 has 15 amino acids.

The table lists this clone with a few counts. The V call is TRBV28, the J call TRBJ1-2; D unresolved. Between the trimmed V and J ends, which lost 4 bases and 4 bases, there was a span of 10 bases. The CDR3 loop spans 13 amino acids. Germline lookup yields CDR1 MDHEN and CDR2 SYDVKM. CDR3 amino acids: CASSSERRYGYTF. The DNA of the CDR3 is TGTGCCAGCAGTTCAGAACGGCGCTATGGCTACACCTTC.

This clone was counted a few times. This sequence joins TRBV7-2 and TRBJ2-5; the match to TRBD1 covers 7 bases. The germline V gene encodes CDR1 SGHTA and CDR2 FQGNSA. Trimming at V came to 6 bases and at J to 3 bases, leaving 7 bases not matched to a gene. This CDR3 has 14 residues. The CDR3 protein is CASSRDRREETQYF. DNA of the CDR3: TGTGCCAGCAGTAGGGACAGAAGAGAAGAGACCCAGTACTTC.

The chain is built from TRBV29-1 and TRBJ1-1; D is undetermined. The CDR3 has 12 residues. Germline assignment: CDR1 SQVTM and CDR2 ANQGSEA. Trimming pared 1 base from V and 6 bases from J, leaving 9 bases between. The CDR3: CSVEVGTSEAFF. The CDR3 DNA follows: TGCAGCGTTGAAGTAGGAACATCTGAAGCTTTCTTT.

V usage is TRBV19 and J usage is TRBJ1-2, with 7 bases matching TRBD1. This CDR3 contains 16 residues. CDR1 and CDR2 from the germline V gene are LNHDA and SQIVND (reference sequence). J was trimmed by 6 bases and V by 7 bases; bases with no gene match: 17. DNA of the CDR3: TGTGCCAGTACCATCACCCGAACGACAGGGATCCATGGCTACACCTTC. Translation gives CASTITRTTGIHGYTF.

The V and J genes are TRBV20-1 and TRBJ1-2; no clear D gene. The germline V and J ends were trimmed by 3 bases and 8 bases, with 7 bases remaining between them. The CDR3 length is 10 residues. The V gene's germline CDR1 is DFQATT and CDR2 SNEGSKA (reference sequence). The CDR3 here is CSASSGGYTF. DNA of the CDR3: TGCAGTGCTAGCTCGGGCGGCTACACCTTC.

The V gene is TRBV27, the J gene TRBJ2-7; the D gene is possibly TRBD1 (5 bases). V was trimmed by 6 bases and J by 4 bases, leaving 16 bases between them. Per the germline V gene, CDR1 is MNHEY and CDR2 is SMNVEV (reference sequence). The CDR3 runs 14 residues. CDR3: CASSSEFRAYEQYF. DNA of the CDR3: TGTGCCAGCAGCTCGGAATTCAGGGCTTACGAGCAGTACTTC.

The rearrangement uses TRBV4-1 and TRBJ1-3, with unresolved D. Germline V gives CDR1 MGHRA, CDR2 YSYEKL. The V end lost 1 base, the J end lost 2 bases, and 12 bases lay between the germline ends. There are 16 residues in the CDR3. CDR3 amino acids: CASSQADLTTGNTIYF. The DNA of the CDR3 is TGCGCCAGCAGCCAAGCAGACTTAACGACTGGAAACACCATATATTTT.

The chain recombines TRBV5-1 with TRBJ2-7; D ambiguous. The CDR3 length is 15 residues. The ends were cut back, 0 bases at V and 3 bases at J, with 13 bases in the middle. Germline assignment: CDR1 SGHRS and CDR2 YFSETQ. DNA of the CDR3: TGCGCCAGCAGCTTGGGACGGAGCGAGATCTACGAGCAGTACTTC. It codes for CASSLGRSEIYEQYF.

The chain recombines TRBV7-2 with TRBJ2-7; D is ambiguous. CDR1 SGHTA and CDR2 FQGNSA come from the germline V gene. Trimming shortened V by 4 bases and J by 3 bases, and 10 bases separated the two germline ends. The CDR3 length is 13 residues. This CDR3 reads CASSSPQIYEQYF. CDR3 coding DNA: TGTGCCAGCAGCTCACCACAGATCTACGAGCAGTACTTC.

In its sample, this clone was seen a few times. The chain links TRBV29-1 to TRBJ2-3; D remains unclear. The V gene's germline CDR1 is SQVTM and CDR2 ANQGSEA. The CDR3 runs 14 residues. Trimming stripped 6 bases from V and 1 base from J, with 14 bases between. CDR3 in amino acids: CSVVHPLRTDTQYF. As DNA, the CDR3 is TGCAGCGTCGTACACCCCTTGCGCACAGATACGCAGTATTTT.

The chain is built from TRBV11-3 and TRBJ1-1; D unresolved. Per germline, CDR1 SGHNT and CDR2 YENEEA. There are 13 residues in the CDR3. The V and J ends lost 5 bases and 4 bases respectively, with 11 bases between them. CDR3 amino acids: CASSLGRITEAFF. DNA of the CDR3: TGTGCCAGCAGCCTAGGACGGATCACTGAAGCTTTCTTT.

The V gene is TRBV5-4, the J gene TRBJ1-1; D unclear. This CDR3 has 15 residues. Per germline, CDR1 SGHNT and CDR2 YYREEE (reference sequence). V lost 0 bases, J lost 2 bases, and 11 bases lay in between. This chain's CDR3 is CASSLAGLLNTEAFF. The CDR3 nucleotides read TGTGCCAGCAGCTTGGCAGGACTACTCAACACTGAAGCTTTCTTT.

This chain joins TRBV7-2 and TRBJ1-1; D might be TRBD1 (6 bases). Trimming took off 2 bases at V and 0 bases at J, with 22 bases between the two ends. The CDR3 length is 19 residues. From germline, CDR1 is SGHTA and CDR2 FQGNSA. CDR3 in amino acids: CASSLFPGTQGLLNTEAFF. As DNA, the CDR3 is TGTGCCAGCAGCTTATTTCCCGGGACCCAGGGGTTGTTGAACACTGAAGCTTTCTTT.

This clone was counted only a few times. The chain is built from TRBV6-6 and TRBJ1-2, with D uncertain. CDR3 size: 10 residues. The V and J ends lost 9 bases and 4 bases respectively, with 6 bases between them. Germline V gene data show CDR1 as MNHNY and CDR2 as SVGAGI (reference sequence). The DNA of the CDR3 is TGTGCCAGTAGAGCCTATGGCTACACCTTC. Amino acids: CASRAYGYTF.

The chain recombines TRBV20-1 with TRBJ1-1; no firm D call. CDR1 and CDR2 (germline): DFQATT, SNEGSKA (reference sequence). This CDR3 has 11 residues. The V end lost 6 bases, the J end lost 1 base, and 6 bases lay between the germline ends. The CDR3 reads CSAPRNTEAFF. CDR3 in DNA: TGCAGTGCCCCGAGGAACACTGAAGCTTTCTTT.